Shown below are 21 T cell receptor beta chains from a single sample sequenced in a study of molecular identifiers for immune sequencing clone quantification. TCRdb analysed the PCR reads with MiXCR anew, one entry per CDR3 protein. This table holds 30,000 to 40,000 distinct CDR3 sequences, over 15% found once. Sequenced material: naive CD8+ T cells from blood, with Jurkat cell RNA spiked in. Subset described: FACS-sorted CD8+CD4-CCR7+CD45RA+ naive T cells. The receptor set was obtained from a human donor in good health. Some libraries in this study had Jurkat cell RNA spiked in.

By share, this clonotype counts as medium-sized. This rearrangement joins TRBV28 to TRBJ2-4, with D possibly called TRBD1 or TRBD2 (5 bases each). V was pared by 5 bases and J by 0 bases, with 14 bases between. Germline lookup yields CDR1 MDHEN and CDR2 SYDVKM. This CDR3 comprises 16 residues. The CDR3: CASSEGRPLAKNIQYF. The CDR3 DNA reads TGTGCCAGCAGTGAGGGACGGCCGCTAGCCAAAAACATTCAGTACTTC.

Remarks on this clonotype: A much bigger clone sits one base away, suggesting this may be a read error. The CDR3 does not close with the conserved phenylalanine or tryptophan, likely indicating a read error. This chain's CDR3 is CSAEGQTPQGSYEQYS. DNA of the CDR3: TGCAGTGCCGAGGGTCAGACCCCCCAAGGCTCCTACGAGCAGTACTCC. The chain carries TRBV20-1 and TRBJ2-7; D perhaps matches TRBD2 (5 bases). The germline V gene has CDR1 DFQATT and CDR2 SNEGSKA (reference sequence). The CDR3 has 16 residues. V lost 6 bases and J 0 bases, leaving 21 bases between the germline ends.

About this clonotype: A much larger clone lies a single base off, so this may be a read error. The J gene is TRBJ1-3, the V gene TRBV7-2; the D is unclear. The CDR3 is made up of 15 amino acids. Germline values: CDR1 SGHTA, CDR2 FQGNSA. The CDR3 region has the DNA TGTGCCAGCAGCTTAGCTCTCGGTTTCGGAAACACCTTATATTTT. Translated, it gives CASSLALGFGNTLYF. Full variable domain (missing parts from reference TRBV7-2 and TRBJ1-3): GAGVSQSPSNKVTEKGKDVELRCDPISGHTALYWYRQSLGQGLEFLIYFQGNSAPDKSGLPSDRFSAERTGGSVSTLTIQRTQQEDSAVYLCASSLALGFGNTLYFGEGSWLTVV.

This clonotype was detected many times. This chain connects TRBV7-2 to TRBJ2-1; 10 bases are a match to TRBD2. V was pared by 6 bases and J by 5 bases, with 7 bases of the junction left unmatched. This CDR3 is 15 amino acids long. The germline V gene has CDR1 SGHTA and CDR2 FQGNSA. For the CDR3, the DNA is TGTGCCAGCAGGCCCTTAGCGGGGGGAGACAATGAGCAGTTCTTC. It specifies CASRPLAGGDNEQFF. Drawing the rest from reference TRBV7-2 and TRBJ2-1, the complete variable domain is GAGVSQSPSNKVTEKGKDVELRCDPISGHTALYWYRQSLGQGLEFLIYFQGNSAPDKSGLPSDRFSAERTGGSVSTLTIQRTQQEDSAVYLCASRPLAGGDNEQFFGPGTRLTVL.

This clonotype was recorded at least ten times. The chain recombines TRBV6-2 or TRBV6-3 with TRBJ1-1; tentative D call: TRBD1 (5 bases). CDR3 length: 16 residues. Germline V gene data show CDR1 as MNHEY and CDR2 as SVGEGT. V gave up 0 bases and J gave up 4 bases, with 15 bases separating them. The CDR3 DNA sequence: TGTGCCAGCAGTTACTCGAGGCAAAGGGGAGGCACTGAAGCTTTCTTT. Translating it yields CASSYSRQRGGTEAFF.

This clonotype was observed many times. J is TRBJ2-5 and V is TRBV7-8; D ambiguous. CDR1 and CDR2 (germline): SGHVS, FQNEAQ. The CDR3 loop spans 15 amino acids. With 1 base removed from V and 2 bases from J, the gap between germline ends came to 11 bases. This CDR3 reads CASSLEAVQQETQYF. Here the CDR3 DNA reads TGTGCCAGCAGCTTAGAGGCAGTCCAGCAAGAGACCCAGTACTTC. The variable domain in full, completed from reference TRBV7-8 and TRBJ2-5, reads GAGVSQSPRYKVAKRGQDVALRCDPISGHVSLFWYQQALGQGPEFLTYFQNEAQLDKSGLPSDRFFAERPEGSVSTLKIQRTQQEDSAVYLCASSLEAVQQETQYFGPGTRLLVL.

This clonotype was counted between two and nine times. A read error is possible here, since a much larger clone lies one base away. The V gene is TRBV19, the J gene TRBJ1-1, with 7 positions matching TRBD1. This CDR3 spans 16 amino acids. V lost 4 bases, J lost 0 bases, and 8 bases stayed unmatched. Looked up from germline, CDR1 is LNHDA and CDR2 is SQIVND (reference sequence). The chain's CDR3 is CASSTGTALMNTEAFF. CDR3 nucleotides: TGTGCCAGTAGTACGGGGACAGCGCTCATGAACACTGAAGCTTTCTTT.

CDR3 protein: CASSQVSGGTNEQFF. The DNA for the CDR3 is TGCGCCAGCAGCCAAGTTAGCGGGGGGACCAATGAGCAGTTCTTC. This chain connects TRBV4-1 to TRBJ2-1, with 10 bases aligning to TRBD2. The CDR3 runs to 15 residues. The germline CDR1 and CDR2 sequences are MGHRA and YSYEKL. The ends lost 1 base at V and 6 bases at J; junction bases unmatched: 3.

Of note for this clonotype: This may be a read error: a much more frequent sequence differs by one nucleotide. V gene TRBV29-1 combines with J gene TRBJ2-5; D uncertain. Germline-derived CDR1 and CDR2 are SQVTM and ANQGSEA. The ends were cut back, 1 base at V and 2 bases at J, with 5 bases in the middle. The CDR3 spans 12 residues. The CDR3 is CSVEVAQETQYF. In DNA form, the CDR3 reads TGCAGCGTTGAAGTGGCTCAAGAGACCCAGTACTTC.

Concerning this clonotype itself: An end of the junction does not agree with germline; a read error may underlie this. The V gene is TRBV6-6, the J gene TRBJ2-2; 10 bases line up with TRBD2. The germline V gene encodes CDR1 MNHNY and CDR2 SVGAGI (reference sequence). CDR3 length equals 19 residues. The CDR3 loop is CASSYSLVTSGVNTGGLFF. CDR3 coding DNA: TGTGCCAGCAGTTACTCGTTGGTTACTAGCGGGGTTAACACCGGGGGGCTGTTCTTT.

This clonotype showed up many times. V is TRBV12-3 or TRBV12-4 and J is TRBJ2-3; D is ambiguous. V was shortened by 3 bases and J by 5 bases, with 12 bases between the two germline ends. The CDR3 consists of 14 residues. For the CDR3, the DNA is TGTGCCAGCAGTTTCCCCGGCCAGATAGATACGCAGTATTTT. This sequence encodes CASSFPGQIDTQYF.

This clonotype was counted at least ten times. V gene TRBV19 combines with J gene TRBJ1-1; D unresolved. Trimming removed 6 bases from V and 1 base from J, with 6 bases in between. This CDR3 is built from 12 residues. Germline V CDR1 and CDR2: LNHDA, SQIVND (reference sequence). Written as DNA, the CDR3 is TGTGCCAGTAGCCTTTCGAACACTGAAGCTTTCTTT. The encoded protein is CASSLSNTEAFF. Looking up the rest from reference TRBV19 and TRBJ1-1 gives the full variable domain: DGGITQSPKYLFRKEGQNVTLSCEQNLNHDAMYWYRQDPGQGLRLIYYSQIVNDFQKGDIAEGYSVSREKKESFPLTVTSAQKNPTAFYLCASSLSNTEAFFGQGTRLTVV.

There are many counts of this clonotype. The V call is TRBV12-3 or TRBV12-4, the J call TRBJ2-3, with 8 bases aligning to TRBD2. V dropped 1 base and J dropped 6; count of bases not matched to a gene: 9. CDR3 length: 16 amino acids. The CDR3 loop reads CASSLVVGGAADTQYF. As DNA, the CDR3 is TGTGCCAGCAGTTTAGTGGTCGGGGGGGCTGCTGATACGCAGTATTTT.

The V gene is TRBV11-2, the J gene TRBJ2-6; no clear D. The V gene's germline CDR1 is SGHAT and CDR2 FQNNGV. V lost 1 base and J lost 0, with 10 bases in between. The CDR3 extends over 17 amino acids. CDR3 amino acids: CASSLVGPTSGANVLTF. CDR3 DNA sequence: TGTGCCAGCAGCTTAGTAGGTCCAACCTCTGGGGCCAACGTCCTGACTTTC.

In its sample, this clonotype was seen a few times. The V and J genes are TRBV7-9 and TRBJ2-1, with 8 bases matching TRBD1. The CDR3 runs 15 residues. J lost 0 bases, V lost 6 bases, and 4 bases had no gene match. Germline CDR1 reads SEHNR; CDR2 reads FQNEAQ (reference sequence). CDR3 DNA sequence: TGTGCCAGCAGTGATGGACAGGGCTCCTACAATGAGCAGTTCTTC. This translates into CASSDGQGSYNEQFF.

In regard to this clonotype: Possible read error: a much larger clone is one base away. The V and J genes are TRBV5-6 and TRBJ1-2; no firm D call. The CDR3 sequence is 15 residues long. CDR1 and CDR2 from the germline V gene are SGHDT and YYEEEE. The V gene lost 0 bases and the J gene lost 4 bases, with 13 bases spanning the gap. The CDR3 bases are TGTGCCAGCAGCTTGGGGCGGAAAGTACCCTATGGCTACACCTTC. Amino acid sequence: CASSLGRKVPYGYTF.

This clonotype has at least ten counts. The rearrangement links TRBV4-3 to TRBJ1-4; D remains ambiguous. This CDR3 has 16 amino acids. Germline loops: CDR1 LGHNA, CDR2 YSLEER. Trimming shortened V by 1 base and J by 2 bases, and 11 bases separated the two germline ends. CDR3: CASSQVRSGTNEKLFF. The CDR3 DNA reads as TGCGCCAGCAGCCAAGTACGGTCCGGCACTAATGAAAAACTGTTTTTT.

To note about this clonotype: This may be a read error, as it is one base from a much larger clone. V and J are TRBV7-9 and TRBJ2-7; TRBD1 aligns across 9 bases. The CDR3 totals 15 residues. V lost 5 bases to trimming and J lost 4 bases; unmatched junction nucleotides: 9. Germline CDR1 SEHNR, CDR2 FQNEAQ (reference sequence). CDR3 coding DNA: TGTGCCAGCAGCCTCTGGACAGGGGAAAGATACGAGCAGTACTTC. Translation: CASSLWTGERYEQYF.

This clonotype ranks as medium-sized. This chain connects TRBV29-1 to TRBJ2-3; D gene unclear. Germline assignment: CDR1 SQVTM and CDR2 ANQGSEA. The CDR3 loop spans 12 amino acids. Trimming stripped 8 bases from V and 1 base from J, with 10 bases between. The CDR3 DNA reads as TGCAGCCAGCGTAGGGGCACAGATACGCAGTATTTT. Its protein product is CSQRRGTDTQYF.

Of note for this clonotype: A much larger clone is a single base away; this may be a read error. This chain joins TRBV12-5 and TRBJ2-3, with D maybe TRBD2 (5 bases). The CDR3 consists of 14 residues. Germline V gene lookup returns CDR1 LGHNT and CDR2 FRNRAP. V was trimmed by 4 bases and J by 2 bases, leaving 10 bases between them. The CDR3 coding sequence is TGTGCTAGTGGTTCGTTCGGGGACACAGATACGCAGTATTTT. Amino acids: CASGSFGDTDTQYF.

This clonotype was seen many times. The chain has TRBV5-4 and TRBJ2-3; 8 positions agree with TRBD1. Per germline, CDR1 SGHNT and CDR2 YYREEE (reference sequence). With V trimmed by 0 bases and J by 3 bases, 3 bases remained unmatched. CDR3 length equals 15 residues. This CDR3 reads CASSLEDRETDTQYF. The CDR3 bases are TGTGCCAGCAGCTTGGAGGACAGGGAGACAGATACGCAGTATTTT.